This T cell receptor beta chain emerged from a study of cytomegalovirus exposure and HLA in healthy donors. General study results and limits: Another analysis was done later, and it associated approximately 18,000 TCR beta sequences with HLA alleles at 0.05 false discovery rate. Published work reported that the classifier diagnosed cytomegalovirus status with high specificity and sensitivity.

In the case of this clone: Its target is not known.

PCR employed 60 Vbeta and 13 Jbeta primers. Profiled with immunoSEQ multiplex PCR; TCRdb holds only in-frame clones, not every one. The sample includes roughly 120,000 clones, approximately 15% of them seen just once. The material sequenced was PBMCs. The receptor was isolated from a woman aged 18-35 years in good health and CMV-seronegative.

For the CDR3, the DNA is TGTGCCAGCAGCTTACCGGGACTCCCTGGCAATGAGCAGTTCTTC. It codes for CASSLPGLPGNEQFF. V is TRBV7-9 and J is TRBJ2-1; D might be TRBD2 (6 bases). V shed 2 bases and J shed 6 bases, with 14 bases lying between them. Germline-derived CDR1 and CDR2 are SEHNR and FQNEAQ (reference sequence). The CDR3 has 15 amino acids.